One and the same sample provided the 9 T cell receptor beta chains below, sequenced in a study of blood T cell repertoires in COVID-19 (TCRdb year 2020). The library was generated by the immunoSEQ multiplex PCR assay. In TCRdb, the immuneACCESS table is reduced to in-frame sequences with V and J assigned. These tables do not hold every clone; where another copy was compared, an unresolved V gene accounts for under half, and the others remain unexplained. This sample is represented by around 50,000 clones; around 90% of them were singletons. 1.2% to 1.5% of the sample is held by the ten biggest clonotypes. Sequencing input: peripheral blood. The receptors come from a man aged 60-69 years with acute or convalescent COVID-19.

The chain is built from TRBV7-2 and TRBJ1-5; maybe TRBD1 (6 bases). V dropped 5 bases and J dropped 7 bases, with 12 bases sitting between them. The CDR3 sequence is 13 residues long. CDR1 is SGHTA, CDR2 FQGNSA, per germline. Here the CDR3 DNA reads TGTGCCAGCAGCCTACAGGGTCGGCAGCCCCAGCATTTT. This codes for CASSLQGRQPQHF.

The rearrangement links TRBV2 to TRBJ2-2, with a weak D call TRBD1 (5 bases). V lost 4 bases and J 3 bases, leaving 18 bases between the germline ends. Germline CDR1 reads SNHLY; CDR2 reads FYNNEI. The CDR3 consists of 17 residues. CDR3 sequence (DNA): TGTGCCAGCAGTGTAAAAGACAGCGAGGCGTACACCGGGGAGCTGTTTTTT. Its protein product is CASSVKDSEAYTGELFF.

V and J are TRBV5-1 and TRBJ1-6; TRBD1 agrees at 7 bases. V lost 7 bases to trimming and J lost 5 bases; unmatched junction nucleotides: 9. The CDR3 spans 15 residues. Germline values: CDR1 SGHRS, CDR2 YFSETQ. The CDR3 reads CASSGQRVDNSPLHF. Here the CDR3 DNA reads TGCGCCAGCTCGGGACAGAGAGTAGATAATTCACCCCTCCACTTT.

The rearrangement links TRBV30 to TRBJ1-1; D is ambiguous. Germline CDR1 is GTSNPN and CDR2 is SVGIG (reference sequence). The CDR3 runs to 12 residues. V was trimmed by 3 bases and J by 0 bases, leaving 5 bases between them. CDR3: CAWRELNTEAFF. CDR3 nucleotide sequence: TGTGCCTGGAGGGAGCTGAACACTGAAGCTTTCTTT.

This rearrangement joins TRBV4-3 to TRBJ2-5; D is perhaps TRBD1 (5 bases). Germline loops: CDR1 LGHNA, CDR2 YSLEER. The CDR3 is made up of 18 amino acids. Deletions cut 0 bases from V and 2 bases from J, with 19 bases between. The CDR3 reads CASSQDLDRGAPQETQYF. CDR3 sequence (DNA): TGCGCCAGCAGCCAAGATCTCGATAGGGGTGCCCCTCAAGAGACCCAGTACTTC.

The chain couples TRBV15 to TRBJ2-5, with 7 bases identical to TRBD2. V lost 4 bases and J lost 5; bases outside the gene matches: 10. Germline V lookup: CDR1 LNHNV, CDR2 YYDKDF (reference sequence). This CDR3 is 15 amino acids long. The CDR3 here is CATSTRPSGRETQYF. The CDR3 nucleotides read TGTGCCACCAGCACTAGACCTAGCGGCAGGGAGACCCAGTACTTC. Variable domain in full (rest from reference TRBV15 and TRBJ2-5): DAMVIQNPRYQVTQFGKPVTLSCSQTLNHNVMYWYQQKSSQAPKLLFHYYDKDFNNEADTPDNFQSRRPNTSFCFLDIRSPGLGDTAMYLCATSTRPSGRETQYFGPGTRLLVL.

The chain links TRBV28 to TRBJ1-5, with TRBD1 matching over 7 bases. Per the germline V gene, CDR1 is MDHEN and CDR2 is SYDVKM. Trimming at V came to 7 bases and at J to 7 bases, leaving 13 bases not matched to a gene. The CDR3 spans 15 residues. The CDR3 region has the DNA TGTGCCAGCAATGTCATTACAGGGGTTGGGCAGCCCCAGCATTTT. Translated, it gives CASNVITGVGQPQHF.

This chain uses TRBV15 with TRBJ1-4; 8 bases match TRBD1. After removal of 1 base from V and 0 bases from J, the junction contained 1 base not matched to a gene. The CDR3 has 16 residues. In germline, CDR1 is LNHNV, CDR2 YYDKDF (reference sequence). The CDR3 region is CATSRVTGATNEKLFF. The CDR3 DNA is TGTGCCACCAGCAGAGTGACAGGGGCAACTAATGAAAAACTGTTTTTT.

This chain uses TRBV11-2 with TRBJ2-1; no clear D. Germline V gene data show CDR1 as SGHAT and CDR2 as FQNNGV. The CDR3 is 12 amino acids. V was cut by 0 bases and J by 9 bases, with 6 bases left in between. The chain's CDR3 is CASSLDRSEQFF. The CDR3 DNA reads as TGTGCCAGCAGCTTAGATCGGAGTGAGCAGTTCTTC.